The subject of this entry is one T cell receptor (beta chain). What it binds is unknown. The source of the sample is a study of response to subunit inactivated influenza vaccine. Study-wide findings and caveats: That few new T cells are recruited by each seasonal influenza vaccination was the authors' suggestion.

TCRdb ran MiXCR on the RT-PCR reads and lists one entry per CDR3 protein. The table has around 760,000 distinct CDR3 sequences, approximately 13% seen once. This CDR3 contains 12 residues. CDR1 and CDR2 (germline): MNHEY, SVGEGT. V lost 6 bases to trimming and J lost 8 bases, with 14 bases between them. The chain links TRBV6-2 or TRBV6-3 to TRBJ2-7; D is unresolved. The specimen was PBMCs from blood, collected around two weeks before vaccination. The TCR sequence derives from a man aged 45-60 years who received an inactivated influenza vaccine. The CDR3 protein is CASSDGAFQQYF. The CDR3 DNA follows: TGTGCCAGCAGCGACGGCGCGTTTCAGCAGTACTTC.